These 30 T cell receptor beta chains share one sample of origin, sequenced in a study of T cell changes during pregnancy in multiple sclerosis. Generated by immunoSEQ multiplex PCR, the TCRdb table keeps only in-frame clones and is missing some. This repertoire shows tens of thousands of clones, about 96% found once; its top ten account for approximately 2.5%. The specimen was CD8+ T cells from peripheral blood mononuclear cells, collected after pregnancy. These receptors all stem from a female donor with multiple sclerosis, enrolled in a pregnancy study.

The chain links TRBV27 to TRBJ1-1; TRBD1 agrees at 8 bases. Trimming at V came to 5 bases and at J to 11 bases, leaving 4 bases not matched to a gene. Germline values: CDR1 MNHEY, CDR2 SMNVEV (reference sequence). The CDR3 has 11 residues. The CDR3 here is CASSQGAMAFF. CDR3 in DNA: TGTGCCAGCAGTCAGGGGGCAATGGCTTTCTTT.

V is TRBV6-6 and J is TRBJ2-7; 11 bases agree with TRBD1. Germline-derived CDR1 and CDR2 are MNHNY and SVGAGI (reference sequence). J lost 3 bases, V lost 6 bases, and 1 base had no gene match. This CDR3 has 13 amino acids. CDR3 sequence: CASRGTGGYEQYF. The CDR3 DNA sequence: TGTGCCAGCAGGGGGACAGGGGGCTACGAGCAGTACTTC.

The CDR3 DNA reads TGTGCCAGTAGTATAGCTGGGACTACTGAAGCTTTCTTT. The encoded protein is CASSIAGTTEAFF. V and J are TRBV19 and TRBJ1-1; tentatively, D is TRBD1 (5 bases). V was cut by 1 base and J by 5 bases, with 8 bases left in between. The CDR3 length is 13 residues. The germline V gene encodes CDR1 LNHDA and CDR2 SQIVND (reference sequence). Filled out from reference TRBV19 and TRBJ1-1, the complete variable domain reads DGGITQSPKYLFRKEGQNVTLSCEQNLNHDAMYWYRQDPGQGLRLIYYSQIVNDFQKGDIAEGYSVSREKKESFPLTVTSAQKNPTAFYLCASSIAGTTEAFFGQGTRLTVV.

This chain joins TRBV5-1 and TRBJ2-1, with TRBD2 matching 11 bases. V gave up 3 bases and J gave up 5 bases; unmatched junction bases: 1. Per the germline V gene, CDR1 is SGHRS and CDR2 is YFSETQ. CDR3 length: 14 residues. The DNA of the CDR3 is TGCGCCAGCAGCTCGGGACTAGCGGACAATGAGCAGTTCTTC. Its translation is CASSSGLADNEQFF.

The chain combines TRBV5-4 with TRBJ1-5; D possibly corresponds to TRBD1 (5 bases). Trimming shortened V by 8 bases and J by 5 bases, and 11 bases separated the two germline ends. The CDR3 sequence is 12 residues long. Germline assignment: CDR1 SGHNT and CDR2 YYREEE (reference sequence). CDR3 in DNA: TGTGCCAGTTCCATAGGGGATCAGCCCCAGCATTTT. Translation: CASSIGDQPQHF.

The chain couples TRBV10-3 to TRBJ2-1; D is possibly TRBD1 (5 bases). Germline values: CDR1 ENHRY, CDR2 SYGVKD. V was trimmed by 7 bases and J by 7 bases, leaving 17 bases between them. The CDR3 is made up of 14 amino acids. The CDR3 DNA reads TGTGCCATCACACACGACAGCAATACTAATGAGCAGTTCTTC. Its translation: CAITHDSNTNEQFF.

V usage is TRBV29-1 and J usage is TRBJ2-3; 8 bases align to TRBD2. Germline CDR1 and CDR2: SQVTM and ANQGSEA. The CDR3 covers 16 residues. V lost 1 base to trimming and J lost 4 bases; unmatched junction nucleotides: 10. The chain's CDR3 is CSVEGSSGSIPDTQYF. CDR3 nucleotides: TGCAGCGTTGAAGGGTCGAGCGGGAGTATCCCAGATACGCAGTATTTT.

The chain couples TRBV27 to TRBJ2-7; TRBD1 might be the D (5 bases). Germline V lookup: CDR1 MNHEY, CDR2 SMNVEV (reference sequence). The CDR3 is 14 residues long. Trimming pared 2 bases from V and 3 bases from J, leaving 11 bases between. The CDR3 DNA sequence: TGTGCCAGCAGTTTAGGACAATACGGCTACGAGCAGTACTTC. Protein sequence: CASSLGQYGYEQYF.

The chain has TRBV5-6 and TRBJ2-7, with 8 bases lining up with TRBD2. V shed 4 bases, J shed 3 bases, and the junction held 9 bases outside the gene matches. This CDR3 has 15 amino acids. Germline CDR1 SGHDT, CDR2 YYEEEE. CDR3 protein: CASSLSGIPGYEQYF. The CDR3 DNA is TGTGCCAGCAGCCTTAGCGGGATCCCTGGCTACGAGCAGTACTTC.

V is TRBV5-1 and J is TRBJ2-1; TRBD2 aligns across 7 bases. The CDR3 is 16 amino acids. CDR1 SGHRS and CDR2 YFSETQ come from the germline V gene. With V trimmed by 0 bases and J by 9 bases, 12 bases remained unmatched. The CDR3 region has the DNA TGCGCCAGCAGCTTGGGTCTGGGGGAGGGCCTGGGTGAGCAGTTCTTC. Translating gives CASSLGLGEGLGEQFF.

V gene TRBV19 combines with J gene TRBJ1-2; a possible D gene is TRBD1 (5 bases). Per germline, CDR1 LNHDA and CDR2 SQIVND (reference sequence). The CDR3 covers 14 residues. Trimming pared 10 bases from V and 4 bases from J, leaving 19 bases between. CDR3 sequence: CATSLGGVGYGYTF. The CDR3, as DNA: TGTGCCACCTCCCTGGGAGGGGTAGGCTATGGCTACACCTTC.

The gene calls are TRBV7-9 and TRBJ2-1; D ambiguous. Germline assignment: CDR1 SEHNR and CDR2 FQNEAQ (reference sequence). The CDR3 covers 14 residues. V was clipped by 1 base and J by 7 bases, with 11 bases between them. The CDR3 coding sequence is TGTGCCAGCAGCTTAGGTGGCAGGTGGAATGAGCAGTTCTTC. Its protein is CASSLGGRWNEQFF. Combining the CDR3 with reference TRBV7-9 and TRBJ2-1 gives the whole variable domain DTGVSQNPRHKITKRGQNVTFRCDPISEHNRLYWYRQTLGQGPEFLTYFQNEAQLEKSRLLSDRFSAERPKGSFSTLEIQRTEQGDSAMYLCASSLGGRWNEQFFGPGTRLTVL.

The chain joins TRBV7-9 to TRBJ1-5; perhaps TRBD1 as D (5 bases). The CDR3 sequence is 14 residues long. In germline, CDR1 is SEHNR, CDR2 FQNEAQ (reference sequence). V was pared by 1 base and J by 3 bases, with 7 bases between. CDR3 protein: CASSLGGDNQPQHF. The CDR3 DNA reads TGTGCCAGCAGCTTAGGGGGGGACAATCAGCCCCAGCATTTT.

The V and J genes are TRBV4-3 and TRBJ1-2, with 7 bases identical to TRBD1. V shed 6 bases and J 5 bases; nucleotides not matched to a gene: 12. This CDR3 comprises 15 residues. CDR1 is LGHNA, CDR2 YSLEER, per germline. The CDR3: CASSLPGQNFYGYTF. CDR3 nucleotides: TGCGCCAGCAGTTTACCGGGACAGAACTTTTATGGCTACACCTTC.

The gene calls are TRBV9 and TRBJ2-1, with TRBD2 identical over 10 bases. The germline CDR1 and CDR2 sequences are SGDLS and YYNGEE. This CDR3 spans 16 amino acids. The trim removed 3 bases at V and 5 bases at J, leaving 8 bases unmatched. The CDR3 sequence: CASSGNGLADHNEQFF. The CDR3 coding sequence is TGTGCCAGCAGCGGTAATGGACTAGCGGACCACAATGAGCAGTTCTTC.

V usage is TRBV15 and J usage is TRBJ2-7, with D maybe TRBD2 (5 bases). The CDR3 length is 16 residues. The germline V and J ends were trimmed by 1 base and 5 bases, with 18 bases remaining between them. Germline-derived CDR1 and CDR2 are LNHNV and YYDKDF (reference sequence). CDR3 DNA sequence: TGTGCCACCAGCAGAGGGATAGGACTTCAAGACGACGAGCAGTACTTC. Protein sequence: CATSRGIGLQDDEQYF. Based on the CDR3 plus reference TRBV15 and TRBJ2-7, the full variable domain is DAMVIQNPRYQVTQFGKPVTLSCSQTLNHNVMYWYQQKSSQAPKLLFHYYDKDFNNEADTPDNFQSRRPNTSFCFLDIRSPGLGDTAMYLCATSRGIGLQDDEQYFGPGTRLTVT.

The chain links TRBV9 to TRBJ2-7, with D possibly matching TRBD2 (7 bases). The V gene's germline CDR1 is SGDLS and CDR2 YYNGEE. The V and J ends lost 0 bases and 2 bases respectively, with 9 bases between them. The CDR3 runs 14 residues. CDR3 amino acids: CASSVEGGAYEQYF. The CDR3 coding sequence is TGTGCCAGCAGCGTAGAGGGGGGGGCCTACGAGCAGTACTTC.

The chain uses TRBV7-9 and TRBJ1-5, with D unclear. CDR1 is SEHNR, CDR2 FQNEAQ, per germline (reference sequence). V was cut by 2 bases and J by 1 base, with 3 bases left in between. The CDR3 runs 13 residues. This CDR3 reads CASSLSSNQPQHF. CDR3 coding DNA: TGTGCCAGCAGCTTAAGCAGCAATCAGCCCCAGCATTTT. The whole variable domain, filled in from reference TRBV7-9 and TRBJ1-5, reads DTGVSQNPRHKITKRGQNVTFRCDPISEHNRLYWYRQTLGQGPEFLTYFQNEAQLEKSRLLSDRFSAERPKGSFSTLEIQRTEQGDSAMYLCASSLSSNQPQHFGDGTRLSIL.

The V call is TRBV27, the J call TRBJ2-5; unclear D gene. V dropped 4 bases and J dropped 5 bases, with 14 bases sitting between them. CDR1 is MNHEY and CDR2 is SMNVEV in the germline V gene (reference sequence). This CDR3 has 14 amino acids. In DNA, the CDR3 is TGTGCCAGCAGTTCCCCCTCAAGCTCTGAGACCCAGTACTTC. Residues: CASSSPSSSETQYF.

In this sample, this clone turned up once. CDR3: CASSVPGWGYTF. The CDR3 DNA is TGTGCCAGCAGCGTACCAGGGTGGGGCTACACCTTC. The chain joins TRBV9 to TRBJ1-2; the D gene is possibly TRBD1 (5 bases). CDR1 and CDR2 from the germline V gene are SGDLS and YYNGEE. This CDR3 comprises 12 residues. Trimming shortened V by 1 base and J by 8 bases, and 9 bases separated the two germline ends.

The V and J genes are TRBV29-1 and TRBJ1-4; possibly TRBD1 for D (5 bases). Looked up from germline, CDR1 is SQVTM and CDR2 is ANQGSEA. Deletions cut 4 bases from V and 7 bases from J, with 10 bases between. The CDR3 runs 12 residues. As DNA, the CDR3 is TGCAGCGTTGCGGGGGTGGGTGAAAAACTGTTTTTT. Translation: CSVAGVGEKLFF.

The chain links TRBV21-1 to TRBJ2-7; TRBD2 is the table's D call, not checked against the DNA. TRBV21-1 is designated a pseudogene. The CDR3 spans 17 residues. The CDR3 spells CAFSGTGVAGGLYEQYF. CDR3 DNA: TGTGCCTTCTCCGGGACAGGGGTAGCGGGAGGGCTGTACGAGCAGTACTTC.

The chain combines TRBV7-6 with TRBJ2-7, with 8 nucleotides matching TRBD1. Germline values: CDR1 SGHVS, CDR2 FNYEAQ. The V gene end was trimmed by 5 bases and the J gene end by 2 bases; junction bases not matched to a gene: 5. The CDR3 runs 14 residues. CDR3 nucleotides: TGTGCCAGCAGCGTCGACAGGGGTGCCTACGAGCAGTACTTC. This sequence encodes CASSVDRGAYEQYF. The complete variable domain, with remaining parts taken from reference TRBV7-6 and TRBJ2-7, reads GAGVSQSPRYKVTKRGQDVALRCDPISGHVSLYWYRQALGQGPEFLTYFNYEAQQDKSGLPNDRFSAERPEGSISTLTIQRTEQRDSAMYRCASSVDRGAYEQYFGPGTRLTVT.

The rearrangement uses TRBV28 and TRBJ2-3, with 8 bases aligning to TRBD2. Per the germline V gene, CDR1 is MDHEN and CDR2 is SYDVKM. Trimming cost V 4 bases and J 2 bases; bases outside gene matches: 17. There are 19 residues in the CDR3. The CDR3: CASSYPVPPGGTATDTQYF. CDR3 in DNA: TGTGCCAGCAGTTACCCCGTGCCCCCGGGGGGGACCGCCACAGATACGCAGTATTTT.

This clone appeared a single time. The chain couples TRBV27 to TRBJ1-5; 8 bases match TRBD1. Per germline, CDR1 MNHEY and CDR2 SMNVEV (reference sequence). CDR3 length: 15 residues. With 5 bases clipped from V and 7 bases from J, the junction kept 10 bases outside the gene matches. CDR3 coding DNA: TGTGCCAGCAGTCCGCGGACAGGGAGAGGGCAGCCCCAGCATTTT. Translation gives CASSPRTGRGQPQHF.

V gene TRBV27 combines with J gene TRBJ2-3; 8 bases line up with TRBD2. The V gene end was trimmed by 3 bases and the J gene end by 9 bases; junction bases not matched to a gene: 5. Germline V gives CDR1 MNHEY, CDR2 SMNVEV (reference sequence). CDR3 size: 13 residues. The CDR3 protein is CASSFGRDSTQYF. In DNA form, the CDR3 reads TGTGCCAGCAGTTTCGGGAGGGATTCCACGCAGTATTTT.

The CDR3 DNA is TGTGCCAGCAGCAAAATCACGAGCTCCTACAATGAGCAGTTCTTC. This translates into CASSKITSSYNEQFF. The chain carries TRBV21-1 and TRBJ2-1; the table's D gene call, TRBD2, was not cross checked with the DNA. TRBV21-1 is marked as a pseudogene. The CDR3 sequence is 15 residues long.

V and J are TRBV6-1 and TRBJ2-7; D unresolved. The V gene lost 0 bases and the J gene lost 3 bases, with 3 bases spanning the gap. Looked up from germline, CDR1 is MNHNS and CDR2 is SASEGT. This CDR3 has 12 amino acids. CDR3 sequence reads: CASSEARYEQYF. CDR3 bases: TGTGCCAGCAGTGAAGCCCGCTACGAGCAGTACTTC.

This rearrangement joins TRBV6-6 to TRBJ2-7; the D is unclear. The germline gives CDR1 MNHNY, CDR2 SVGAGI (reference sequence). The CDR3 runs to 14 residues. V lost 5 bases and J lost 0, with 11 bases in between. The CDR3 nucleotides read TGTGCCAGCAGTCACGCTCCGAGCTCCTACGAGCAGTACTTC. Translating gives CASSHAPSSYEQYF.

The rearrangement joins TRBV9 to TRBJ2-3; 7 bases agree with TRBD2. Per the germline V gene, CDR1 is SGDLS and CDR2 is YYNGEE. The length of the CDR3 is 15 residues. J gave up 6 bases and V 2 bases, and 9 bases lay outside the gene matches. The CDR3 nucleotides read TGTGCCAGCAGCGTCGGGACTACTACTTTGGATACGCAGTATTTT. This encodes CASSVGTTTLDTQYF.